These T cell receptor beta chains were read from a single sample in a study of blood T cell repertoires in COVID-19. TCRdb keeps only in-frame clones here, not all; method: immunoSEQ multiplex PCR. The sample consists of 110,000 or so clones, more than 60% of them appearing once. Sequences were obtained from peripheral blood. The receptors come from a man in his 70s with acute or convalescent COVID-19. The CDR3 runs from the conserved cysteine through the conserved F or W. A D gene is named only where the DNA matches it firmly. Clone size is shown for a subset of rows, as once, few, many or a class of expanded clone.

>TRBV24-1|TRBD1|TRBJ1-2|NA
CATSDVPSRQGNYGYTF
TGTGCCACCAGTGACGTCCCATCTCGACAGGGAAACTATGGCTACACCTTC
>TRBV4-2|NA|TRBJ2-7|NA
CASSQGTGLTYEQYF
TGTGCCAGCAGCCAAGGAACGGGACTTACCTACGAGCAGTACTTC
>TRBV4-2|TRBD2|TRBJ2-2|NA
CASSQGPSSGANTGELFF
TGTGCCAGCAGCCAAGGCCCGAGTAGCGGGGCAAACACCGGGGAGCTGTTTTTT
>TRBV5-1|NA|TRBJ2-3|NA
CASSSDSPGLTQYF
TGCGCCAGCAGCTCAGACAGCCCCGGTTTGACGCAGTATTTT
>TRBV5-1|TRBD1|TRBJ2-7|NA
CASSWPTGQRYEQYF
TGCGCCAGCAGCTGGCCAACGGGACAGCGCTACGAGCAGTACTTC
>TRBV5-4|TRBD1|TRBJ2-7|NA
CASSSTLQGNEQYF
TGTGCCAGCAGCTCGACTCTACAGGGGAACGAGCAGTACTTC
>TRBV7-2|NA|TRBJ1-5|few
CASSLTNQPQHF
TGTGCCAGCAGCCTCACAAATCAGCCCCAGCATTTT
>TRBV6-5|NA|TRBJ1-2|NA
CASSYSNGYGYTF
TGTGCCAGCAGTTACTCGAACGGCTATGGCTACACCTTC
>TRBV6-5|TRBD1|TRBJ2-7|NA
CASGDRMTYEQYF
TGTGCCAGCGGGGACAGGATGACCTACGAGCAGTACTTC
>TRBV13|NA|TRBJ2-1|NA
CASSPAGWGRGSYNEQFF
TGTGCCAGCAGCCCCGCTGGGTGGGGTAGGGGCTCCTACAATGAGCAGTTCTTC
>TRBV7-2|TRBD1|TRBJ2-1|few
CASSVQGYNEQFF
TGTGCCAGCAGCGTACAGGGGTACAATGAGCAGTTCTTC
>TRBV5-6|TRBD1|TRBJ2-7|NA
CASSLRTGSSRAYEQYF
TGTGCCAGCAGCTTGAGGACAGGGAGTTCAAGGGCCTACGAGCAGTACTTC
>TRBV30|NA|TRBJ2-2|few
CACPDSNTGELFF
TGTGCCTGTCCGGACAGCAACACCGGGGAGCTGTTTTTT
>TRBV18|NA|TRBJ2-1|NA
CASSPIADSYNEQFF
TGTGCCAGCTCACCTATAGCGGACTCCTACAATGAGCAGTTCTTC
>TRBV30|TRBD2|TRBJ2-1|NA
CAWTSGSDYNEQFF
TGTGCCTGGACAAGCGGGAGTGACTACAATGAGCAGTTCTTC
>TRBV5-1|TRBD2|TRBJ2-7|NA
CASSFVAGVAEQYF
TGCGCCAGCAGCTTTGTGGCGGGAGTAGCCGAGCAGTACTTC
>TRBV5-5|NA|TRBJ2-5|NA
CASSRLGQETQYF
TGTGCCAGCAGCAGACTAGGACAAGAGACCCAGTACTTC
>TRBV7-7|TRBD1|TRBJ2-5|once
CASSATSGTGVWETQYF
TGTGCCAGCAGCGCTACTTCCGGGACAGGGGTTTGGGAGACCCAGTACTTC
>TRBV6-5|TRBD2|TRBJ2-1|NA
CASSSSSGGAYNEQFF
TGTGCCAGCAGTTCTTCTAGCGGGGGAGCCTACAATGAGCAGTTCTTC
>TRBV28|TRBD2|TRBJ2-1|NA
CASSSMGLAPEYNEQFF
TGTGCCAGCAGTTCAATGGGACTAGCCCCTGAATACAATGAGCAGTTCTTC
>TRBV7-3|TRBD2|TRBJ2-1|once
CASSQTSVRDEQFF
TGTGCCAGCAGCCAGACTAGCGTAAGGGATGAGCAGTTCTTC
>TRBV2|NA|TRBJ1-1|NA
CASTARSANTEAFF
TGTGCCAGCACGGCTAGATCCGCGAACACTGAAGCTTTCTTT
>TRBV15|NA|TRBJ2-2|NA
CATSRAYGELFF
TGTGCCACCAGCAGAGCCTACGGGGAGCTGTTTTTT
>TRBV3-1/TRBV3-2|NA|TRBJ1-2|NA
CASSQDNGNYGYTF
TGTGCCAGCAGCCAAGATAACGGGAACTATGGCTACACCTTC
>TRBV19|NA|TRBJ1-1|few
CASSMKGMVWTEAFF
TGTGCCAGTAGTATGAAGGGGATGGTTTGGACTGAAGCTTTCTTT
>TRBV6-4|NA|TRBJ2-5|NA
CASSDFGAQETQYF
TGTGCCAGCAGTGACTTCGGTGCCCAAGAGACCCAGTACTTC
>TRBV27|NA|TRBJ1-2|few
CASSGYTGGYTF
TGTGCCAGCAGTGGATATACAGGGGGCTACACCTTC
>TRBV11-2|TRBD1|TRBJ1-6|NA
CASSSNRDRLNF
TGTGCCAGCAGCTCCAACCGGGACAGGCTGAACTTT
>TRBV12-5|NA|TRBJ2-3|NA
CASGLGYGPDTQYF
TGTGCTAGTGGTTTGGGATATGGGCCAGATACGCAGTATTTT
>TRBV24-1|NA|TRBJ1-1|NA
CATKTHGGPLMNTEAFF
TGTGCCACCAAGACACACGGGGGGCCTCTCATGAACACTGAAGCTTTCTTT
>TRBV18|TRBD1|TRBJ1-2|NA
CASSLGQGGYGYTF
TGTGCCAGCTCACTGGGACAGGGAGGCTATGGCTACACCTTC